The 11 T cell receptor beta chains below come from one sample, sequenced in a study of patients and donors after allogeneic stem cell transplantation. TCRdb reprocessed the RT-PCR reads with MiXCR, giving one entry per CDR3 protein. The sample records hundreds of thousands of distinct CDR3 sequences, around 15% being singletons. Sequenced sample: blood, either unsorted or a sorted T cell fraction (not recorded which). Receptor source: a human donor who was either an allogeneic HSCT recipient or a stem cell or donor lymphocyte infusion donor (not recorded which). It is not recorded whose cells these are; they may come from a transplant donor.

This clonotype showed up many times. The chain has TRBV4-3 and TRBJ1-4; a weak D match, TRBD1 (5 bases). Trimming took off 1 base at V and 0 bases at J, with 18 bases between the two ends. CDR3 length: 19 residues. CDR1 and CDR2 (germline): LGHNA, YSLEER. DNA of the CDR3: TGCGCCAGCAGCCAAGGTACGGGGCGGAACCTTGCAACTAATGAAAAACTGTTTTTT. Amino acid sequence: CASSQGTGRNLATNEKLFF.

The chain joins TRBV5-1 to TRBJ1-1, with TRBD1 as a possible D gene (5 bases). V dropped 1 base and J dropped 1 base, with 11 bases sitting between them. The CDR3 is 15 amino acids. Looked up from germline, CDR1 is SGHRS and CDR2 is YFSETQ. CDR3 in amino acids: CASSLSGHWNTEAFF. CDR3 coding DNA: TGCGCCAGCAGCTTGAGTGGACACTGGAACACTGAAGCTTTCTTT.

This clonotype was found many times. V gene TRBV7-9 combines with J gene TRBJ2-2; 7 positions match TRBD1. This CDR3 spans 14 amino acids. The ends lost 2 bases at V and 7 bases at J; junction bases unmatched: 4. Germline V gives CDR1 SEHNR, CDR2 FQNEAQ (reference sequence). The CDR3: CASSLTTGHGELFF. CDR3 DNA: TGTGCCAGCAGCTTAACGACAGGGCACGGGGAGCTGTTTTTT.

The chain recombines TRBV6-6 with TRBJ1-3; no firm D call. CDR3 size: 13 residues. Trimming removed 5 bases at V and 2 bases at J, with 7 bases between. Germline V gene lookup returns CDR1 MNHNY and CDR2 SVGAGI (reference sequence). The CDR3 reads CASSRGAGNTIYF. CDR3 DNA: TGTGCCAGCAGTCGCGGAGCTGGAAACACCATATATTTT.

This clonotype was seen a few times. The chain employs TRBV5-5 and TRBJ2-5; TRBD1 agrees at 8 bases. Per the germline V gene, CDR1 is SGHKS and CDR2 is YYEKEE (reference sequence). The CDR3 runs to 15 residues. V dropped 2 bases and J dropped 3; count of bases not matched to a gene: 6. The CDR3 region is CASSLGDRSKETQYF. DNA of the CDR3: TGTGCCAGCAGCTTAGGGGACAGGTCCAAAGAGACCCAGTACTTC.

The chain uses TRBV7-2 and TRBJ1-1; D gene unclear. Germline assignment: CDR1 SGHTA and CDR2 FQGNSA. V lost 1 base, J lost 3 bases, and 12 bases lay in between. The CDR3 spans 15 residues. Here the CDR3 DNA reads TGTGCCAGCAGCTTAGATAAGGCTCTATACACTGAAGCTTTCTTT. This sequence encodes CASSLDKALYTEAFF.

The V call is TRBV7-9, the J call TRBJ1-2; D possibly corresponds to TRBD1 (6 bases). Germline assignment: CDR1 SEHNR and CDR2 FQNEAQ (reference sequence). Between the trimmed V and J ends, which lost 5 bases and 8 bases, there was a span of 18 bases. The CDR3 sequence is 14 residues long. The CDR3 is CASSHRGGSGGYTF. CDR3 in DNA: TGTGCCAGCAGCCATCGCGGGGGCTCGGGCGGCTACACCTTC.

This clonotype has ten or more counts. The V and J genes are TRBV7-2 and TRBJ1-3; D call uncertain. CDR3 length: 15 residues. CDR1 and CDR2 from the germline V gene are SGHTA and FQGNSA. Between the trimmed V and J ends, which lost 5 bases and 3 bases, there was a span of 14 bases. CDR3 sequence (DNA): TGTGCCAGCAGCAACCCCTTCCTCCTTGGAAACACCATATATTTT. Translating it yields CASSNPFLLGNTIYF.

In this sample, this clonotype turned up a few times. The chain has TRBV12-3 or TRBV12-4 and TRBJ2-1; 8 positions agree with TRBD2. The CDR3 consists of 15 residues. Losses at the gene ends were 8 bases for V and 5 bases for J; bases not matched to a gene: 11. CDR3 nucleotide sequence: TGTGCCAGCTCCGGTCCGGGACTAGGGGACAATGAGCAGTTCTTC. Translation gives CASSGPGLGDNEQFF.

This clonotype has more than one count but fewer than ten. The V and J genes are TRBV6-5 and TRBJ2-5, with D perhaps TRBD1 or TRBD2 (5 bases each). The V gene lost 2 bases and the J gene lost 5 bases, with 9 bases spanning the gap. Germline V lookup: CDR1 MNHEY, CDR2 SVGAGI. This CDR3 region has 13 residues. CDR3 sequence: CASSYVGRETQYF. As DNA, the CDR3 is TGTGCCAGCAGTTACGTGGGACGGGAGACCCAGTACTTC.

This clonotype was seen many times. The chain employs TRBV5-1 and TRBJ2-1, with D tentatively TRBD2 (6 bases). The CDR3 sequence is 16 residues long. CDR1 is SGHRS, CDR2 YFSETQ, per germline. The germline V and J ends were trimmed by 4 bases and 7 bases, with 21 bases remaining between them. The CDR3 DNA reads TGCGCCAGCAGCGCCAGGGACTTCTCAAAAGGGAATGAGCAGTTCTTC. Amino acids: CASSARDFSKGNEQFF.